The clone carrying this T cell receptor beta chain was found many times. These data are taken from a study of spatial heterogeneity in lung cancer. V was cut by 1 base and J by 4 bases, with 9 bases left in between. This CDR3 spans 14 amino acids. The germline V gene has CDR1 SGHTA and CDR2 FQGNSA. TCRdb reanalysed the 5' RACE reads using MiXCR and keeps one entry per CDR3 protein. The sample consists of about 82,000 distinct CDR3 sequences, roughly 12% of them appearing once. The time point here: sample taken at primary tumor resection. Sequencing of whole RNA from tumor, nontumor lung or frozen PBMC involved no sorting.

The receptor comes from a male donor with early-stage non-small cell lung cancer. The sequencing used PBMCs, collected at surgery. The chain links TRBV7-2 to TRBJ2-3; no reliable D call. The CDR3, as DNA: TGTGCCAGCAGCTTAGACCCCTTTGCAGATACGCAGTATTTT. Translation: CASSLDPFADTQYF.